Below, one T cell receptor (beta chain) is given with its context. This record comes from a study of T cell responses to AZD1222 COVID-19 vaccine. Per the germline V gene, CDR1 is SNHLY and CDR2 is FYNNEI. The CDR3 has 18 amino acids. The protocol was immunoSEQ multiplex PCR, while the TCRdb copy is restricted to in-frame clones and leaves out a portion. Among fewer than 85,000 clones listed, roughly nine tenths were seen once. The chain carries TRBV2 and TRBJ1-1, with D tentatively TRBD1 (6 bases). Sample: peripheral blood, taken 28 days after the second AZD1222 dose. The receptor comes from an adult who received the AZD1222 COVID-19 vaccine. The CDR3 loop reads CAVVVQGQVPPPNTEAFF. DNA of the CDR3: TGTGCAGTGGTTGTACAGGGTCAGGTACCGCCCCCGAACACTGAAGCTTTCTTT. Variable domain in full (rest from reference TRBV2 and TRBJ1-1): EPEVTQTPSHQVTQMGQEVILRCVPISNHLYFYWYRQILGQKVEFLVSFYNNEISEKSEIFDDQFSVERPDGSNFTLKIRSTKLEDSAMYFCAVVVQGQVPPPNTEAFFGQGTRLTVV.